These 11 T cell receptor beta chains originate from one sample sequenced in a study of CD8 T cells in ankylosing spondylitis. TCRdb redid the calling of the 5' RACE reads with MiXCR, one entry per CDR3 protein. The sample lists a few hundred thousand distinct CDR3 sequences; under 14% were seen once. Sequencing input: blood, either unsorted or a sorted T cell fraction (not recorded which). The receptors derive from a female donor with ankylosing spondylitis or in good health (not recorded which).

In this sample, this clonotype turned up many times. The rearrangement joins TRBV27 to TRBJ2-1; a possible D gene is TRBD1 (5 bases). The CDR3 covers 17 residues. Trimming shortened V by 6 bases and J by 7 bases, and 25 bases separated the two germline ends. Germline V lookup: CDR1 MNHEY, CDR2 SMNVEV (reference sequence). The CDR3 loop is CASSLPGRAVLLNEQFF. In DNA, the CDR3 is TGTGCCAGCAGCCTTCCGGGCAGGGCTGTTTTGCTGAATGAGCAGTTCTTC.

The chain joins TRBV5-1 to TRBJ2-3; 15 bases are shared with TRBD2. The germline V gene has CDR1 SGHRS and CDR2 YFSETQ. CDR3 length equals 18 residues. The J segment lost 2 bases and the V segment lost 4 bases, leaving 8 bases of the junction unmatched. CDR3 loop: CASSPGLAGGYNTDTQYF. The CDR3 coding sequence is TGCGCCAGCAGCCCCGGACTAGCGGGGGGGTACAACACAGATACGCAGTATTTT. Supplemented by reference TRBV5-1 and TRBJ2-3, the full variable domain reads KAGVTQTPRYLIKTRGQQVTLSCSPISGHRSVSWYQQTPGQGLQFLFEYFSETQRNKGNFPGRFSGRQFSNSRSEMNVSTLELGDSALYLCASSPGLAGGYNTDTQYFGPGTRLTVL.

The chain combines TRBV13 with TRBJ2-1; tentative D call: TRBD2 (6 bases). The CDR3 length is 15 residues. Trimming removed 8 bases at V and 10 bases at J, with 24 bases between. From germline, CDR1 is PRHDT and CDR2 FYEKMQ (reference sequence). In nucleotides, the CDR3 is TGTGCCAGCTCCCAGGGAGGCGGGTCACTTCGGGAGCAGTTCTTC. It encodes CASSQGGGSLREQFF.

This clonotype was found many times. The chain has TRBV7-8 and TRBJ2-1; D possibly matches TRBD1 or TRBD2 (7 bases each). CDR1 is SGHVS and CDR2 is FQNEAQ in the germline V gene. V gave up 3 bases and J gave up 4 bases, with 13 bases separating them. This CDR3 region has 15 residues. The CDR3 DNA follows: TGTGCCAGCAGCTTTGGCAGGGGGGGTTACAATGAGCAGTTCTTC. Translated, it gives CASSFGRGGYNEQFF. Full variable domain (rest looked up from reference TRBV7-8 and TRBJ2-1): GAGVSQSPRYKVAKRGQDVALRCDPISGHVSLFWYQQALGQGPEFLTYFQNEAQLDKSGLPSDRFFAERPEGSVSTLKIQRTQQEDSAVYLCASSFGRGGYNEQFFGPGTRLTVL.

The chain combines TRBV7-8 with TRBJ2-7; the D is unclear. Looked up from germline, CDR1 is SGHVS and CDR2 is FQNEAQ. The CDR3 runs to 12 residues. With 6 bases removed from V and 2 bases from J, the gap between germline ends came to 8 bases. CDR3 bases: TGTGCCAGCAGTGCGGAACCCTACGAGCAGTACTTC. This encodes CASSAEPYEQYF.

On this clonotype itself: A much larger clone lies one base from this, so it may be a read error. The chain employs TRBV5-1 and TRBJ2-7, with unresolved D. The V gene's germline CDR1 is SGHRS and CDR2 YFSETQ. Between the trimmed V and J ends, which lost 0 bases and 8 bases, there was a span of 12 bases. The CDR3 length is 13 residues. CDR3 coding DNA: TGCGCCAGCAGCTTGGCCGGTCTTTACAAGCAGTACTTC. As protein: CASSLAGLYKQYF.

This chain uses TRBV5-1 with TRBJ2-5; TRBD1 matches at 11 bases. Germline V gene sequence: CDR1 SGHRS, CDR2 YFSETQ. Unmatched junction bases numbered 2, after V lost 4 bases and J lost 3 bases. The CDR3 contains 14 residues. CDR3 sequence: CASSPGQGEETQYF. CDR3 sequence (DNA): TGCGCCAGCAGCCCGGGACAGGGGGAAGAGACCCAGTACTTC.

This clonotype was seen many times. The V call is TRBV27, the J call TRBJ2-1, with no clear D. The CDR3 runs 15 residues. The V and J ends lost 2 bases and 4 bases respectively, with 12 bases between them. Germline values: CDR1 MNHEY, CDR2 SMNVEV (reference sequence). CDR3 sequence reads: CASSLKVKTYNEQFF. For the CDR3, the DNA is TGTGCCAGCAGTTTAAAGGTAAAGACTTACAATGAGCAGTTCTTC.

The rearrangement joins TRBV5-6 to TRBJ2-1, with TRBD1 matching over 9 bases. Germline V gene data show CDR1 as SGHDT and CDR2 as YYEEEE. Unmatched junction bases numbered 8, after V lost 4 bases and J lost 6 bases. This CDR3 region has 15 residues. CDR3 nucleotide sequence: TGTGCCAGCAGCGGCCGGGACAGGGCCGGCAATGAGCAGTTCTTC. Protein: CASSGRDRAGNEQFF.

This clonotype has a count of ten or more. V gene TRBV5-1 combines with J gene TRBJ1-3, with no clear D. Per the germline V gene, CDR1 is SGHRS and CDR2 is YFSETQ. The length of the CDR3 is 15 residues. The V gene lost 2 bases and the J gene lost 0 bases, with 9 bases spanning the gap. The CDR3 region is CASSFGQSSGNTIYF. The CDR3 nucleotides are TGCGCCAGCAGCTTTGGCCAGAGCTCTGGAAACACCATATATTTT.

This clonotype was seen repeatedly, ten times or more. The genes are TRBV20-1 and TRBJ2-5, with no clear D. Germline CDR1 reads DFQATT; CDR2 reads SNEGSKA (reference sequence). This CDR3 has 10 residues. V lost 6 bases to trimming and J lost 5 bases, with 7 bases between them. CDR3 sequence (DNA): TGCAGTGCCGCGTTGGAGACCCAGTACTTC. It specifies CSAALETQYF.